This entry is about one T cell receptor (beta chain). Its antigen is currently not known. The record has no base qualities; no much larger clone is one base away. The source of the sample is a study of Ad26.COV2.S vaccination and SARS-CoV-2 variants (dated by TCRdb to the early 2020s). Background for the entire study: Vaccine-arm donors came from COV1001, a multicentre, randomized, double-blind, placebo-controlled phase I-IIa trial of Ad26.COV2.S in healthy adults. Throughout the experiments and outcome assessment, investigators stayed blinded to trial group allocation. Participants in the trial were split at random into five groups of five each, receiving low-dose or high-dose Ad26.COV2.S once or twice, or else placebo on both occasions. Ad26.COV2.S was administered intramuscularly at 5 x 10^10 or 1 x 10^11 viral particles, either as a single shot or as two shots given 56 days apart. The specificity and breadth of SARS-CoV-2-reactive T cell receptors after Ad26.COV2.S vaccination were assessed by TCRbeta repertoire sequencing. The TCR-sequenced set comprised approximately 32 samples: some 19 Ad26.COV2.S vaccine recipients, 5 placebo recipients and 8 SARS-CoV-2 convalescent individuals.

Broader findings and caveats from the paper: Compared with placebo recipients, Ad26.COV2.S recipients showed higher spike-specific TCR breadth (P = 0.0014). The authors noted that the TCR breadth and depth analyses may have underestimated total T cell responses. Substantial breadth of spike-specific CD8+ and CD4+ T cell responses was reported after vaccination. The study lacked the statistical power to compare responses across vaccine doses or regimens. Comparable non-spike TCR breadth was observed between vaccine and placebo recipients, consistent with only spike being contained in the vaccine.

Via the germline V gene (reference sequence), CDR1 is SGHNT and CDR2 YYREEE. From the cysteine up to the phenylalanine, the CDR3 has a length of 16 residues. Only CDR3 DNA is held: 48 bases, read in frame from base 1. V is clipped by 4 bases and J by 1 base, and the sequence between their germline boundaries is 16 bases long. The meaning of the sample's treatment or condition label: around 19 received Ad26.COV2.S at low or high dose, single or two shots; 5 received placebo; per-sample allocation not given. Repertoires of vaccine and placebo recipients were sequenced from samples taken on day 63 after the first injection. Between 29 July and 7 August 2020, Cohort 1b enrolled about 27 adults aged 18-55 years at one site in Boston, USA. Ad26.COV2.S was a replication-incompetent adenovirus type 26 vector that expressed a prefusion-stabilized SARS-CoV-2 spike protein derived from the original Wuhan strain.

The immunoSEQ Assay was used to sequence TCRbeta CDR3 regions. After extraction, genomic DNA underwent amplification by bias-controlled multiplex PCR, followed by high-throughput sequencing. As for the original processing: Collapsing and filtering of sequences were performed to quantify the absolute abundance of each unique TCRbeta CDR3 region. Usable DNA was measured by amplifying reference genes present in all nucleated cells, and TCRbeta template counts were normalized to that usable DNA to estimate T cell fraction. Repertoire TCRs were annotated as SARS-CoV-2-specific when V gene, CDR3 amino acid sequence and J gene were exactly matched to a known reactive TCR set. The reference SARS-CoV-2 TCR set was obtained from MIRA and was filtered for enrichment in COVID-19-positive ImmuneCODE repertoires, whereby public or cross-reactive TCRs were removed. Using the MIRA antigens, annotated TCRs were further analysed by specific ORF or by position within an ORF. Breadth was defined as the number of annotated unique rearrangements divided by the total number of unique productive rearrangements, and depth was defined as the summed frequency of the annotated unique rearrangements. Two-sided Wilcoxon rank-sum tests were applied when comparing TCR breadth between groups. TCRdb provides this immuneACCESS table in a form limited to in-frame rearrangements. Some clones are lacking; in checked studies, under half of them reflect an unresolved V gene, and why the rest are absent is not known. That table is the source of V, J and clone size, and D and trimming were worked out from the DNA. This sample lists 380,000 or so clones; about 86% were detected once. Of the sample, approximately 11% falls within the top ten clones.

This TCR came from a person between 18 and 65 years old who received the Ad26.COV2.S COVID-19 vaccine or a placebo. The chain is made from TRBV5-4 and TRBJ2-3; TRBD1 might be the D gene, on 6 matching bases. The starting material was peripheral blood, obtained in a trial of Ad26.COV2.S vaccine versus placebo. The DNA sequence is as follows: TGTGCCAGCAGCCAAGGGGGTCGCCAGGGCACAGATACGCAGTATTTT. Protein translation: CASSQGGRQGTDTQYF.